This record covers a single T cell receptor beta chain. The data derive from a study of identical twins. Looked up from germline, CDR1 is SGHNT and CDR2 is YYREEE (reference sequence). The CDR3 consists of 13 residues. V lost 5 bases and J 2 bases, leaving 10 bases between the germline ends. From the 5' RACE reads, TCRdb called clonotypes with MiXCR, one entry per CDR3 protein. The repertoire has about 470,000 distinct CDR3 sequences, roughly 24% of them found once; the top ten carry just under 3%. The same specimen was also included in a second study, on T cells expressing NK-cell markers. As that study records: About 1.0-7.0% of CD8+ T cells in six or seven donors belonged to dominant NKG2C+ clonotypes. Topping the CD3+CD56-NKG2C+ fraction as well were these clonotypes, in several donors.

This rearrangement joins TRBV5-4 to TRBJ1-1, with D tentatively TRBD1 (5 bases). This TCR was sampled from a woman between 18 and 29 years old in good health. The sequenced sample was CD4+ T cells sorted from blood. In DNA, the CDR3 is TGTGCCAGCAGACCCGACAGTAACACTGAAGCTTTCTTT. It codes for CASRPDSNTEAFF.